This section outlines one T cell receptor beta chain sequence together with its context. The antigen is not known. The V end lost 2 bases, the J end lost 5 bases, and 15 bases lay between the germline ends. Germline values: CDR1 SQVTM, CDR2 ANQGSEA. The CDR3 covers 14 residues. The data were produced by immunoSEQ multiplex PCR, yet TCRdb's version contains in-frame clones alone and is incomplete. The sample has more than 20,000 clones; roughly 90% are singletons. These data originate in a study of a mutant IDH1 vaccine in newly diagnosed glioma. Overall study findings and caveats: Pseudoprogression seemed unlinked to shifts in top peripheral T cell clonotypes.

The time point was: baseline, week 1 (first vaccination visit). Treatment described: pre-vaccination baseline after standard-of-care therapy. This sequence originates from a man between 25 and 39 years old with glioma. This chain links TRBV29-1 with TRBJ2-5; possible D gene TRBD2, 6 bases. This specimen was PBMCs, taken from a glioma patient treated with radiotherapy, temozolomide or both. This chain's CDR3 is CSVEPGLSRETQYF. DNA of the CDR3: TGCAGCGTTGAACCGGGACTCAGCCGGGAGACCCAGTACTTC.